The sequence of this T cell receptor beta chain was determined in a study of blood T cell repertoires in COVID-19. Whole-study context: Donors in the United States, Italy and Spain gave samples during acute or convalescent COVID-19. T cells, B-cell-depleted T cells, or PBMCs supplied cDNA or gDNA.

Authors' processing steps: Researchers report that nucleated cell counts were estimated from reference gene primer amplification. Profiling relied on immunoSEQ multiplex PCR, and the TCRdb table lists in-frame clones only, not all of them. V and J calls and clone size come straight from that table; D and trimming were deduced from the DNA. The table has fewer than 150,000 clones, just over 85% seen once. This sequence was found in a woman in her forties or fifties with active or convalescent COVID-19. Sequences were obtained from peripheral blood.

The CDR3 spells CASSILGGGGNQPQHF. The DNA for the CDR3 is TGTGCCAGTAGTATCCTTGGTGGGGGGGGGAATCAGCCCCAGCATTTT. The V gene is TRBV19, the J gene TRBJ1-5, with D possibly TRBD1 on 5 matching bases. The CDR3 totals 16 residues. The ends were cut back, 3 bases at V and 4 bases at J, with 16 bases in the middle. Per germline, CDR1 LNHDA and CDR2 SQIVND (reference sequence).